Listed here is a single T cell receptor (beta chain). This specimen belongs to a study of cytomegalovirus exposure and HLA in healthy donors. This CDR3 has 13 amino acids. Per germline, CDR1 SGDLS and CDR2 YYNGEE. V was pared by 4 bases and J by 9 bases, with 11 bases between. With 60 Vbeta and 13 Jbeta primers, the PCR was carried out. Method: immunoSEQ multiplex PCR; TCRdb's copy keeps in-frame clones and lacks some. Here the sample spans 190,000 or so clones, less than 90% being singletons. This receptor was taken from a man in his fifties in good health and CMV-seronegative. This chain uses TRBV9 with TRBJ2-6; TRBD2 might be the D (6 bases). Sequenced input: PBMCs. In nucleotides, the CDR3 is TGTGCCAGCAGCCCCGGACTAAACAACGTCCTGACTTTC. Translating it yields CASSPGLNNVLTF. The variable domain in full, with the rest retrieved from reference TRBV9 and TRBJ2-6, is DSGVTQTPKHLITATGQRVTLRCSPRSGDLSVYWYQQSLDQGLQFLIQYYNGEERAKGNILERFSAQQFPDLHSELNLSSLELGDSALYFCASSPGLNNVLTFGAGSRLTVL.